Listed below are T cell receptor beta chains from one sample, sequenced in a study of shared clonotypes between healthy human individuals. Only in-frame clones appear in the TCRdb table, and some are missing; sequencing was by immunoSEQ multiplex PCR. Of roughly 850,000 clones listed, about 96% are singletons. Source material: naive CD8+ T cells sorted from blood. The receptors stem from a man aged 30 to 39 in good health. CDR3s include the opening cysteine and the closing phenylalanine or tryptophan. The D gene is left open where the match is weak. Size tells how often a clone was seen (once, few, many) or the class of an expanded clone, and some rows leave it out.

>TRBD1|TRBV14|TRBJ1-2|-
TGTGCCAGCAGGCCGGGACAGGACTATGGCTACACCTTC
CASRPGQDYGYTF
>-|TRBV11-2|TRBJ2-5|-
TGTGCCAGCAGCTTGCCAGGGGGGAGTGGGAAAGAAGAGACCCAGTACTTC
CASSLPGGSGKEETQYF
>-|TRBV27|TRBJ1-5|-
TGTGCCAGCAGTTCCGGGCTGGGGAACTATCAGCCCCAGCATTTT
CASSSGLGNYQPQHF
>TRBD1|TRBV7-9|TRBJ2-7|-
TGTGCCAGCAGCCCTAGGGACAGGGGTATGAAAGAAGCCTACGAGCAGTACTTC
CASSPRDRGMKEAYEQYF
>-|TRBV6-1|TRBJ1-1|-
TGTGCCAGCAGTGAATCTTTTGTCGTTAGCATGAACACTGAAGCTTTCTTT
CASSESFVVSMNTEAFF
>TRBD2|TRBV19|TRBJ2-1|-
TGTGCCAGTAGTATAGCCCTAGCGGTAAACATGAGCTCCTACAATGAGCAGTTCTTC
CASSIALAVNMSSYNEQFF
>TRBD2|TRBV28|TRBJ2-7|-
TGTGCCAGCAGCGATACGGACGGGGGGTACGAGCAGTACTTC
CASSDTDGGYEQYF
>-|TRBV6-5|TRBJ2-3|once
TGTGCCAGCAGTTACTCCGCAGGGAGTCCAGATACGCAGTATTTT
CASSYSAGSPDTQYF
>-|TRBV30|TRBJ2-5|-
TGTGCCTGGAGTAGCGGAATCTCAGAGACCCAGTACTTC
CAWSSGISETQYF
>-|TRBV6-6|TRBJ1-2|once
TGTGCCAGCAGTTACAGGGGGGGGTATGGCTACACCTTC
CASSYRGGYGYTF
>-|TRBV7-8|TRBJ2-3|-
TGTGCCAGCAGCTTAGAACGGGTTAGCACAGATACGCAGTATTTT
CASSLERVSTDTQYF
>TRBD1|TRBV4-1|TRBJ2-7|-
TGCGCCAGCAGCCAGAGGGGGACAGGTGCCTACGAGCAGTACTTC
CASSQRGTGAYEQYF
>TRBD1|TRBV2|TRBJ1-5|-
TGTGCCAGCAGTGACCTGCAGGGGGATCAGCCCCAGCATTTT
CASSDLQGDQPQHF
>TRBD2|TRBV5-4|TRBJ2-1|-
TGTGCCAGCACCTCGGGGAGGGCAAACTACAATGAGCAGTTCTTC
CASTSGRANYNEQFF
>-|TRBV11-2|TRBJ2-7|-
TGTGCCAGCAGCTTAACGACAGCCGAGCAGTACTTC
CASSLTTAEQYF
>-|TRBV7-9|TRBJ2-2|-
TGTGCCAGCAGAGAGGGGCCCGGGGAGCTGTTTTTT
CASREGPGELFF
>TRBD2|TRBV7-9|TRBJ2-1|-
TGTGCCAGCAGCATAGGACTAGCGGGAGCCAATGAGCAGTTCTTC
CASSIGLAGANEQFF
>-|TRBV5-1|TRBJ2-1|-
TGCGCCAGCAGCCGCGGCCGAGGGCTAGGCGGTGACTATTCCTACAATGAGCAGTTCTTC
CASSRGRGLGGDYSYNEQFF
>-|TRBV2|TRBJ2-7|-
TGTGCCAGCAGGGGGCTAGACGAGCAGTACTTC
CASRGLDEQYF
>TRBD1|TRBV25-1|TRBJ2-7|once
TGTGCCAGCCTCGGGACAGACCCGTACGAGCAGTACTTC
CASLGTDPYEQYF
>TRBD2|TRBV27|TRBJ2-1|-
TGTGCCAGCAGTTTAGTGAGCGGGGGGGCTCCGGATGAGCAGTTCTTC
CASSLVSGGAPDEQFF
>-|TRBV2|TRBJ1-4|-
TGTGCCAGCAGTGAATTGAACTACCGGTCAAATGAAAAACTGTTTTTT
CASSELNYRSNEKLFF
>TRBD2|TRBV29-1|TRBJ2-1|-
TGCAGCGCCACCGGGGCGGCTCCGGGACTAGGGGTGAATGAGCAGTTCTTC
CSATGAAPGLGVNEQFF
>-|TRBV7-9|TRBJ2-7|-
TGTGCCAGCAGCTCCTACTCTACCGACAAAACCTACGAGCAGTACTTC
CASSSYSTDKTYEQYF
>-|TRBV6-1|TRBJ1-2|-
TGTGCCAGCAGTGAAGAAATAAGTTCGAGTAACTATGGCTACACCTTC
CASSEEISSSNYGYTF
>TRBD1|TRBV9|TRBJ2-3|once
TGTGCCAGCAGCGCTCCCGGGACAGGGGTTCTTTCAGATACGCAGTATTTT
CASSAPGTGVLSDTQYF
>TRBD2|TRBV7-6|TRBJ2-1|-
TGTGCCAGCAGCTTATACGGGACTAGCGGCAATGAGCAGTTCTTC
CASSLYGTSGNEQFF
>TRBD2|TRBV6-5|TRBJ2-5|-
TGTGCCAGCAGTTACTCAGCGGGAACGAGGGAGACCCAGTACTTC
CASSYSAGTRETQYF
>-|TRBV21-1|TRBJ2-1|-
TGTGCCAGCACCCACAACAGGGGGGACTACAATGAGCAGTTCTTC
CASTHNRGDYNEQFF
>-|TRBV7-9|TRBJ2-7|-
TGTGCCAGCAGCCCCCCCTCTAGCTACGAGCAGTACTTC
CASSPPSSYEQYF
>TRBD2|TRBV9|TRBJ2-3|-
TGTGCCAGCAGCGTAGTCCTAGCGGGAGGGCTTGCAGATACGCAGTATTTT
CASSVVLAGGLADTQYF
>-|TRBV4-1|TRBJ2-1|-
TGCGCCAGCAGCCGGGCTTTAGCGGCAAGCTCCTACAATGAGCAGTTCTTC
CASSRALAASSYNEQFF
>TRBD2|TRBV6-5|TRBJ2-1|-
TGTGCCAGTGGGGCGGGAGCTTACAATGAGCAGTTCTTC
CASGAGAYNEQFF